A single sample gave rise to the 23 T cell receptor beta chains below, sequenced in a study of cytomegalovirus exposure and HLA in healthy donors. Primers included in the PCR were 60 Vbeta and 13 Jbeta primers. The method was immunoSEQ multiplex PCR; TCRdb's version includes in-frame clones alone and lacks a portion of them. The table records 140,000 or so clones, roughly 80% of them present only once. Source material: PBMCs. The receptors derive from a woman in her 30s in good health and CMV-seronegative.

The J gene is TRBJ2-3, the V gene TRBV30, with 8 bases that match TRBD2. The CDR3 extends over 16 amino acids. Germline CDR1 GTSNPN, CDR2 SVGIG (reference sequence). V shed 0 bases and J 6 bases; nucleotides not matched to a gene: 11. The CDR3 nucleotides are TGTGCCTGGAGTGTTCGAGGCGGGGGGCGGTTGGATACGCAGTATTTT. Encoded protein: CAWSVRGGGRLDTQYF. The full variable domain, its missing parts supplied by reference TRBV30 and TRBJ2-3, is SQTIHQWPATLVQPVGSPLSLECTVEGTSNPNLYWYRQAAGRGLQLLFYSVGIGQISSEVPQNLSASRPQDRQFILSSKKLLLSDSGFYLCAWSVRGGGRLDTQYFGPGTRLTVL.

The genes are TRBV13 and TRBJ2-4; tentatively, D is TRBD1 (6 bases). The CDR3 is 14 amino acids. Germline V gene sequence: CDR1 PRHDT, CDR2 FYEKMQ (reference sequence). The V and J ends lost 4 bases and 4 bases respectively, with 11 bases between them. The CDR3: CASSSGQIKNIQYF. CDR3 DNA sequence: TGTGCCAGCAGCTCCGGACAGATTAAAAACATTCAGTACTTC. Full variable domain (outside the CDR3, taken from reference TRBV13 and TRBJ2-4): AAGVIQSPRHLIKEKRETATLKCYPIPRHDTVYWYQQGPGQDPQFLISFYEKMQSDKGSIPDRFSAQQFSDYHSELNMSSLELGDSALYFCASSSGQIKNIQYFGAGTRLSVL.

The chain has TRBV19 and TRBJ2-6; maybe TRBD1 (6 bases). V was trimmed by 5 bases and J by 0 bases, leaving 11 bases between them. Germline CDR1 reads LNHDA; CDR2 reads SQIVND (reference sequence). This CDR3 is built from 16 residues. The CDR3 reads CASSETGPSGANVLTF. DNA of the CDR3: TGTGCCAGTAGTGAGACAGGACCCTCTGGGGCCAACGTCCTGACTTTC.

The table lists this clone with a few counts. CDR3 bases: TGTGCCAGCCTACAGGGGGCCTTGACCGGAAACACCATATATTTT. Translating it yields CASLQGALTGNTIYF. V gene TRBV2 combines with J gene TRBJ1-3; 9 nucleotides match TRBD1. The CDR3 sequence is 15 residues long. Germline V lookup: CDR1 SNHLY, CDR2 FYNNEI. Trimming removed 8 bases from V and 4 bases from J; junction bases left unmatched: 9.

CDR3 sequence (DNA): TGCGCCAGCAGCCACGGTACCGGGACAAACTACAATGAGCAGTTCTTC. This sequence encodes CASSHGTGTNYNEQFF. J is TRBJ2-1 and V is TRBV4-3, with D perhaps TRBD1 (6 bases). The germline V and J ends were trimmed by 3 bases and 3 bases, with 15 bases remaining between them. CDR1 is LGHNA and CDR2 is YSLEER in the germline V gene. The CDR3 consists of 16 residues.

The chain combines TRBV19 with TRBJ2-5, with a tentative D call TRBD1 (5 bases). The CDR3 contains 15 residues. The germline V and J ends were trimmed by 3 bases and 5 bases, with 16 bases remaining between them. Germline V gene sequence: CDR1 LNHDA, CDR2 SQIVND (reference sequence). The DNA of the CDR3 is TGTGCCAGTAGTATTTCTTTAGGGGAAGGGGAGACCCAGTACTTC. Translation gives CASSISLGEGETQYF.

The V call is TRBV30, the J call TRBJ2-5; 14 nucleotides agree with TRBD2. This CDR3 has 15 residues. V dropped 6 bases and J dropped 4; count of bases not matched to a gene: 7. Germline lookup yields CDR1 GTSNPN and CDR2 SVGIG (reference sequence). The CDR3 DNA reads TGTGCCTGTGGGACTAGCGGGAGTCGGGCAGAGACCCAGTACTTC. Translated, it gives CACGTSGSRAETQYF.

The chain has TRBV2 and TRBJ2-1; TRBD1 might be the D (5 bases). Per the germline V gene, CDR1 is SNHLY and CDR2 is FYNNEI. V shed 6 bases and J shed 9 bases, with 12 bases lying between them. The CDR3 consists of 12 residues. CDR3 in DNA: TGTGCCAGCAGAGAGCAGGGTACTGAGCAGTTCTTC. Translated, it gives CASREQGTEQFF.

This chain connects TRBV18 to TRBJ2-2; weak D call: TRBD2 (6 bases). The CDR3 length is 16 residues. The germline CDR1 and CDR2 sequences are KGHSH and LQKENI. V was trimmed by 3 bases and J by 6 bases, leaving 17 bases between them. As DNA, the CDR3 is TGTGCCAGCTCACCCGGGACTCATTACGTCTCCGGGGAGCTGTTTTTT. Translated, it gives CASSPGTHYVSGELFF.

The chain joins TRBV29-1 to TRBJ2-1; weak D call: TRBD2 (6 bases). Germline CDR1 and CDR2: SQVTM and ANQGSEA. V lost 5 bases and J lost 4, with 15 bases in between. This CDR3 contains 14 residues. The CDR3 sequence is CSVSRDSPYNEQFF. CDR3 nucleotide sequence: TGCAGCGTTTCCCGGGACTCTCCATACAATGAGCAGTTCTTC.

V and J are TRBV30 and TRBJ2-1, with a tentative D call TRBD2 (6 bases). CDR3 length: 17 amino acids. Trimming removed 4 bases at V and 6 bases at J, with 25 bases between. CDR1 is GTSNPN, CDR2 SVGIG, per germline (reference sequence). CDR3 sequence reads: CAWINPVVTRSPNEQFF. CDR3 DNA: TGTGCCTGGATTAACCCGGTGGTGACTAGGTCTCCCAATGAGCAGTTCTTC.

The chain is built from TRBV11-2 and TRBJ2-5; TRBD2 aligns across 12 bases. The V gene's germline CDR1 is SGHAT and CDR2 FQNNGV. The CDR3 loop spans 15 amino acids. J was trimmed by 4 bases and V by 3 bases; bases with no gene match: 3. The CDR3 DNA follows: TGTGCCAGCAGCTTCCTAGCGGGGGGGGGAGAGACCCAGTACTTC. This gives the protein CASSFLAGGGETQYF.

This clone occurred once. This chain links TRBV4-2 with TRBJ1-1, with D perhaps TRBD1 (5 bases). The V end lost 1 base, the J end lost 0 bases, and 9 bases lay between the germline ends. Germline lookup yields CDR1 LGHNA and CDR2 YNFKEQ. The CDR3 loop spans 15 amino acids. The CDR3 DNA sequence: TGTGCCAGCAGCCAAGGTGTGGGGCTGAACACTGAAGCTTTCTTT. Translation: CASSQGVGLNTEAFF.

The V call is TRBV9, the J call TRBJ1-1; no clear D. This CDR3 spans 14 amino acids. Germline V gene sequence: CDR1 SGDLS, CDR2 YYNGEE. V was pared by 3 bases and J by 4 bases, with 13 bases between. Written as DNA, the CDR3 is TGTGCCAGCAGCGAGACCTTTTCGGGCACTGAAGCTTTCTTT. It codes for CASSETFSGTEAFF.

The chain links TRBV7-9 to TRBJ2-5; 9 bases match TRBD2. Germline lookup yields CDR1 SEHNR and CDR2 FQNEAQ (reference sequence). With V trimmed by 6 bases and J by 1 base, 9 bases remained unmatched. The CDR3 has 16 residues. The CDR3 loop is CASSLPGLAVQETQYF. The CDR3 DNA reads TGTGCCAGCAGTCTTCCGGGACTAGCAGTCCAAGAGACCCAGTACTTC. The full variable domain, its missing parts supplied by reference TRBV7-9 and TRBJ2-5, is DTGVSQNPRHKITKRGQNVTFRCDPISEHNRLYWYRQTLGQGPEFLTYFQNEAQLEKSRLLSDRFSAERPKGSFSTLEIQRTEQGDSAMYLCASSLPGLAVQETQYFGPGTRLLVL.

The CDR3 spells CASSYRDNQETQYF. DNA of the CDR3: TGTGCCAGCAGCTACCGGGACAATCAAGAGACCCAGTACTTC. The gene calls are TRBV13 and TRBJ2-5, with TRBD1 as a possible D gene (6 bases). The CDR3 loop spans 14 amino acids. Per the germline V gene, CDR1 is PRHDT and CDR2 is FYEKMQ (reference sequence). Trimming shortened V by 4 bases and J by 2 bases, and 11 bases separated the two germline ends.

This chain links TRBV2 with TRBJ1-6, with 10 bases matching TRBD1. The germline V gene has CDR1 SNHLY and CDR2 FYNNEI. The CDR3 runs to 16 residues. Losses at the gene ends were 6 bases for V and 6 bases for J; bases not matched to a gene: 8. The CDR3 is CASRGTGDASNSPLHF. In nucleotides, the CDR3 is TGTGCCAGCAGAGGGACAGGGGACGCCTCTAATTCACCCCTCCACTTT.

The chain combines TRBV6-1 with TRBJ1-2; no reliable D call. CDR3 size: 12 residues. Between the trimmed V and J ends, which lost 8 bases and 8 bases, there was a span of 15 bases. CDR1 is MNHNS and CDR2 is SASEGT in the germline V gene. The CDR3 sequence is CASFLVTGGYTF. The CDR3 DNA reads as TGTGCCAGCTTCCTAGTAACGGGAGGCTACACCTTC.

The V call is TRBV7-9, the J call TRBJ2-7; maybe TRBD1 (5 bases). The CDR3 contains 14 residues. V was pared by 4 bases and J by 2 bases, with 12 bases between. Germline V gene lookup returns CDR1 SEHNR and CDR2 FQNEAQ (reference sequence). The DNA for the CDR3 is TGTGCCAGCAGCTCATCGGACAAAACCTACGAGCAGTACTTC. Protein product: CASSSSDKTYEQYF. The full variable domain, its missing parts supplied by reference TRBV7-9 and TRBJ2-7, is DTGVSQNPRHKITKRGQNVTFRCDPISEHNRLYWYRQTLGQGPEFLTYFQNEAQLEKSRLLSDRFSAERPKGSFSTLEIQRTEQGDSAMYLCASSSSDKTYEQYFGPGTRLTVT.

The chain is built from TRBV7-6 and TRBJ1-2; 8 bases line up with TRBD1. The CDR3 contains 17 residues. The junction had 14 bases not matched to a gene; V was cut back by 5 bases and J by 3 bases. Germline V lookup: CDR1 SGHVS, CDR2 FNYEAQ. Here the CDR3 reads CASSVWPRGRRDYGYTF. CDR3 nucleotides: TGTGCCAGCAGCGTTTGGCCCAGGGGGCGGAGAGACTATGGCTACACCTTC.

The chain links TRBV30 to TRBJ2-1; D is ambiguous. Deletions cut 0 bases from V and 8 bases from J, with 5 bases between. The CDR3 runs 11 residues. CDR1 GTSNPN and CDR2 SVGIG come from the germline V gene (reference sequence). CDR3 sequence reads: CAWSVRDEQFF. CDR3 nucleotides: TGTGCCTGGAGTGTACGGGATGAGCAGTTCTTC.

The chain uses TRBV27 and TRBJ2-5, with TRBD2 identical over 9 bases. The J call may be mistaken, given a closer DNA end match to TRBJ2-7. CDR3 length: 16 amino acids. CDR1 is MNHEY, CDR2 SMNVEV, per germline (reference sequence). The CDR3 DNA sequence: TGTGCCAGCAGTTTACTGGGTAGCGGGAGCTCCTACGAGCAGTACTTC. Amino acids: CASSLLGSGSSYEQYF.

The chain employs TRBV11-2 and TRBJ1-1; D unclear. This CDR3 is built from 13 residues. V gave up 1 base and J gave up 1 base, with 4 bases separating them. From germline, CDR1 is SGHAT and CDR2 FQNNGV. CDR3 amino acids: CASSLVRNTEAFF. CDR3 nucleotides: TGTGCCAGCAGCTTAGTCAGGAACACTGAAGCTTTCTTT.